This record concerns one T cell receptor (beta chain) sequence. Other DNA variants within this sample encode the same CDR3. This sample was included in a study of blood T cell repertoires in COVID-19. Whole-study context: The origin of the acute and convalescent COVID-19 samples was the United States, Italy and Spain.

Source study methods: Reference gene primer amplification gave estimated nucleated cell counts. Here immunoSEQ multiplex PCR was the method, and the copy in TCRdb shows in-frame clones only, minus some. V and J calls and clone size come straight from that table; D and trimming were deduced from the DNA. The sample consists of about 61,000 clones, about 90% of them appearing once. Germline V lookup: CDR1 SQVTM, CDR2 ANQGSEA. V was trimmed by 6 bases and J by 3 bases, leaving 7 bases between them. The CDR3 loop spans 11 amino acids. Material for sequencing was peripheral blood. The chain employs TRBV29-1 and TRBJ2-3, with D perhaps matching TRBD2 (6 bases). The receptor was derived from a woman in her fifties or sixties with active or convalescent COVID-19. DNA of the CDR3: TGCAGCGTAGGGAGGACAGATACGCAGTATTTT. Translating it yields CSVGRTDTQYF.